Sequencing of this T cell receptor beta chain was carried out in a study of response to subunit inactivated influenza vaccine. Findings and limits, study-wide: Authors suggested each seasonal influenza vaccination recruits few new T cells.

TCRdb fed the RT-PCR reads into MiXCR, producing one record per CDR3 protein. The data show roughly 500,000 distinct CDR3 sequences, approximately 15% seen once. The CDR3 loop spans 19 amino acids. Germline loops: CDR1 SGHAT, CDR2 FQNNGV. V was shortened by 2 bases and J by 5 bases, with 27 bases between the two germline ends. In the case of this clonotype: Its antigen is not known.

The source was CD4+ T cells sorted from PBMCs, collected around 25 months after vaccination. The rearrangement uses TRBV11-2 and TRBJ2-5; tentative D call: TRBD2 (7 bases). This TCR derives from a man between 50 and 75 years old who received an inactivated influenza vaccine. CDR3 sequence: CASSLSPYVGGAGRETQYF. In DNA form, the CDR3 reads TGTGCCAGCAGCTTATCCCCGTATGTGGGGGGGGCTGGCCGCGAGACCCAGTACTTC.